Listed below are T cell receptor beta chains from one sample, sequenced in a study of shared clonotypes between healthy human individuals. Measured with immunoSEQ multiplex PCR; TCRdb has only the in-frame clones, and not every one. The data contain more than 2 million clones, approximately 94% of them singletons. The sample consisted of naive CD8+ T cells sorted from blood. All receptors come from a man aged 18 to 30 in good health. CDR3s include the opening cysteine and the closing phenylalanine or tryptophan.

>TRBJ2-7|TRBV5-4
CASSSEDLIYEQYF
>TRBJ2-1|TRBV6-5
CASHQRGGQTYEQFF
>TRBJ2-1|TRBV28
CAIRRLAGNNEQFF
>TRBJ1-4|TRBV18
CASSEERLGEKLFF
>TRBJ1-2|TRBV10-2
CASSGEDSFYGYTF
>TRBJ1-2|TRBV30
CAWRRRDSYGYTF
>TRBJ1-2|TRBV6-4
CASSDSTGGYTF
>TRBJ2-2|TRBV10-3
CAISESIWGTGELFF
>TRBJ2-1|TRBV28
CASSAGVAGPDEQFF
>TRBJ2-1|TRBV28
CASSFLLAGRNNEQFF
>TRBJ2-5|TRBV5-4
CASSGQGEGETQYF
>TRBJ2-3|TRBV4-1
CASRGRTSGGPDTDTQYF
>TRBJ2-5|TRBV13
CASTPPGEERETQYF
>TRBJ2-3|TRBV27
CASYEGRPGTDTQYF
>TRBJ1-2|TRBV28
CASSNTYGGYTF
>TRBJ1-1|TRBV13
CASSSQTGSAEAFF
>TRBJ1-6|TRBV2
CASVVGEGNSPLHF
>TRBJ2-7|TRBV27
CASSTGSYEQYF